Listed below are T cell receptor beta chains from one sample, sequenced in a study of T-cell memory formation after mild COVID-19. Using its own MiXCR run on the 5' RACE reads, TCRdb lists one record per CDR3 protein. The sample lists about 150,000 distinct CDR3 sequences; under 15% were seen once. The sample was PBMCs or a T cell subset sorted from them (not recorded which). The receptors stem from a man in his late teens or twenties who had mild COVID-19 (a few samples of this study predate the infection). Cell type and time point are not known. CDR3s include the opening cysteine and the closing phenylalanine or tryptophan. Fields, in order: J gene, clone size, V gene, D gene, CDR3 protein, CDR3 DNA. A D gene is named only where the DNA matches it firmly. The listing skips clone size in some rows; elsewhere it reads once, few, many or a size class.

TRBJ2-5 NA TRBV2 NA CASSVSVQETQYF TGTGCAAGCAGTGTATCAGTTCAAGAGACCCAGTACTTC
TRBJ1-1 NA TRBV5-1 TRBD1 CASSLGPRQGGNTEAFF TGCGCCAGCAGCTTGGGGCCTCGACAGGGAGGGAACACTGAAGCTTTCTTT
TRBJ1-6 NA TRBV5-6 NA CASSQGPSNSPLHF TGTGCCAGCAGCCAGGGTCCCTCGAATTCACCCCTCCACTTT
TRBJ2-3 once TRBV3-1 TRBD2 CASSLKPGLAGARTDTQYF TGTGCCAGCAGCCTAAAGCCGGGACTAGCGGGGGCGCGCACAGATACGCAGTATTTT
TRBJ1-1 many TRBV7-2 TRBD1 CASSLDRGEMRAFF TGTGCCAGCAGCCTCGACAGGGGAGAAATGAGAGCTTTCTTT
TRBJ2-1 NA TRBV5-1 NA CASSLPGGGQFF TGCGCCAGCAGCTTGCCCGGTGGTGGGCAGTTCTTC
TRBJ2-3 many TRBV9 NA CASSVRVSTDTQYF TGTGCCAGCAGCGTGAGGGTTAGCACAGATACGCAGTATTTT
TRBJ2-5 many TRBV2 TRBD2 CASSPGTSGGAQYF TGTGCCAGCAGCCCCGGGACTAGCGGGGGGGCCCAGTACTTC
TRBJ2-3 few TRBV24-1 NA CATRRSTDTQYF TGTGCCACCCGGAGGAGCACAGATACGCAGTATTTT
TRBJ2-5 NA TRBV10-3 TRBD1 CATDDQDRVSETQYF TGTGCCACCGACGACCAGGACAGGGTTTCGGAGACCCAGTACTTC
TRBJ1-2 many TRBV3-1 NA CASGTNYGYTF TGTGCCAGCGGGACAAACTATGGCTACACCTTC
TRBJ2-3 NA TRBV5-6 NA CASSPVGFRTDTQYF TGTGCCAGCAGCCCTGTTGGGTTCCGGACAGATACGCAGTATTTT
TRBJ2-5 NA TRBV6-5 TRBD2 CATQGGETQYF TGTGCCACCCAGGGAGGGGAGACCCAGTACTTC
TRBJ2-3 few TRBV7-8 NA CASHVGRGLKDTQYF TGTGCCAGCCACGTCGGGCGGGGGCTTAAAGATACGCAGTATTTT